This entry lists 4 T cell receptor beta chains sequenced from one sample in a study of technical replicates of blood from several donors. TCRdb's table, derived via immunoSEQ multiplex PCR, lists solely in-frame clones and lacks some. The top ten clones hold approximately 0.22% of a sample with some 96,000 clones, around 95% of them seen once. The sequenced material came from T cells isolated from PBMCs. The source of these receptors is a human donor in good health.

The chain is built from TRBV6-5 and TRBJ1-2; maybe TRBD1 (6 bases). Germline loops: CDR1 MNHEY, CDR2 SVGAGI. Trimming removed 2 bases at V and 2 bases at J, with 6 bases between. This CDR3 comprises 13 residues. The CDR3 protein is CASSYGQNYGYTF. Here the CDR3 DNA reads TGTGCCAGCAGTTACGGACAGAACTATGGCTACACCTTC.

The V call is TRBV11-3, the J call TRBJ2-5; TRBD1 matches 7 bases. The CDR3 has 15 amino acids. From germline, CDR1 is SGHNT and CDR2 YENEEA. After removal of 5 bases from V and 6 bases from J, the junction contained 12 bases not matched to a gene. In DNA, the CDR3 is TGTGCCAGCAGCCAATCCGGGCAGGGGGTTAAGACCCAGTACTTC. Its translation: CASSQSGQGVKTQYF. Variable domain in full (rest from reference TRBV11-3 and TRBJ2-5): EAGVVQSPRYKIIEKKQPVAFWCNPISGHNTLYWYLQNLGQGPELLIRYENEEAVDDSQLPKDRFSAERLKGVDSTLKIQPAELGDSAVYLCASSQSGQGVKTQYFGPGTRLLVL.

V is TRBV7-2 and J is TRBJ2-5, with 11 positions matching TRBD2. Germline lookup yields CDR1 SGHTA and CDR2 FQGNSA. The CDR3 loop spans 17 amino acids. J gave up 2 bases and V 6 bases, and 11 bases lay outside the gene matches. The CDR3 sequence: CASSMTVAGGLQETQYF. The CDR3 DNA reads as TGTGCCAGCAGTATGACGGTAGCGGGAGGGCTTCAAGAGACCCAGTACTTC.

The rearrangement links TRBV12-5 to TRBJ1-5; D call uncertain. Trimming removed 4 bases at V and 0 bases at J, with 13 bases between. In germline, CDR1 is LGHNT, CDR2 FRNRAP. The CDR3 is 16 amino acids. The CDR3 nucleotides read TGTGCTAGTGGTTCCTTTTCGGTTTATAGCAATCAGCCCCAGCATTTT. Translation gives CASGSFSVYSNQPQHF.